This TCR beta chain comes out of a study of T cells in localized non-small cell lung cancer. TCRdb's copy holds only in-frame clones and misses some; the assay was immunoSEQ multiplex PCR. Of 48,000 or so clones listed, about nine tenths were seen once; the top ten hold 15% to 20%. Regarding the study as a whole: Adjacent lung held a median around 58 of the top 100 tumor clones. With higher T cell density in blood came longer overall survival. Heterogeneity remains possible because sequencing was limited to only one tumor region. Uninvolved adjacent lung had more T cell clonality than any other tissue, topping tumor.

CDR1 and CDR2 from the germline V gene are KGHSH and LQKENI. Trimming removed 1 base from V and 7 bases from J; junction bases left unmatched: 4. The CDR3 consists of 16 residues. A note on this clone: Antigen unknown.

This sequence was found in an older male donor with stage III squamous cell lung carcinoma. V is TRBV18 and J is TRBJ2-1; 13 bases fit TRBD2. Source: peripheral blood, taken before any cancer treatment. This chain's CDR3 is CASSPRGLAGINEQFF. The CDR3 DNA sequence: TGTGCCAGCTCACCACGGGGACTAGCGGGGATAAATGAGCAGTTCTTC.